A single sample gave rise to the 12 T cell receptor beta chains below, sequenced in a study of T cell repertoires in cytomegalovirus infection. TCRdb re-analysed the reads in MiXCR, keeping a single row per CDR3 protein. Of more than 65,000 distinct CDR3 sequences listed, around half are singletons. Their recognized antigens are unknown. This material consisted of CD8+ T cells from cultured PBMCs, taken from culture after CMV antigen stimulation. Every receptor here comes from a human donor in good health (CMV status not recorded). Some clones in this sample may be carry-over from other donors' samples.

V and J are TRBV18 and TRBJ2-3; D possibly corresponds to TRBD2 (6 bases). CDR1 KGHSH and CDR2 LQKENI come from the germline V gene. V lost 6 bases and J lost 3, with 19 bases in between. This CDR3 region has 16 residues. This CDR3 is CASSPKSLEGTDTQYF. In DNA form, the CDR3 reads TGTGCCAGCTCGCCAAAAAGCCTGGAGGGGACAGATACGCAGTATTTT.

J is TRBJ1-1 and V is TRBV14; D is unresolved. CDR3 length: 13 residues. V lost 7 bases, J lost 1 base, and 10 bases lay in between. Germline CDR1 and CDR2: SGHDN and FVKESK. CDR3 sequence (DNA): TGTGCCAGCAACCTCGCCGAGAACACTGAAGCTTTCTTT. Protein product: CASNLAENTEAFF.

The chain is built from TRBV4-1 and TRBJ2-7; D call uncertain. Germline V gene sequence: CDR1 MGHRA, CDR2 YSYEKL. V was shortened by 1 base and J by 0 bases, with 13 bases between the two germline ends. The CDR3 is 16 residues long. CDR3 in DNA: TGCGCCAGCAGCCAAGGAGGTCACTTTAGCTCCTACGAGCAGTACTTC. Translated: CASSQGGHFSSYEQYF.

V and J are TRBV19 and TRBJ2-1; D might be TRBD1 (5 bases). CDR3 length: 14 residues. Trimming cost V 1 base and J 13 bases, with 17 bases left between them. The germline gives CDR1 LNHDA, CDR2 SQIVND (reference sequence). CDR3 residues: CASSIGLGRNPQFF. The CDR3 nucleotides read TGTGCCAGTAGTATAGGCTTGGGGCGGAACCCACAGTTCTTC.

The chain is built from TRBV19 and TRBJ1-4; possible D gene TRBD1, 6 bases. CDR3 length: 14 residues. Trimming pared 6 bases from V and 3 bases from J, leaving 11 bases between. Germline V gene sequence: CDR1 LNHDA, CDR2 SQIVND (reference sequence). The CDR3, as DNA: TGTGCCAGTAGCCCCGACAGGTCTAATGAAAAACTGTTTTTT. It specifies CASSPDRSNEKLFF.

The CDR3 sequence is CSARDPPGLARYEQFF. Written as DNA, the CDR3 is TGCAGTGCTAGAGACCCACCGGGACTAGCGCGGTATGAGCAGTTCTTC. V gene TRBV20-1 combines with J gene TRBJ2-1, with TRBD2 matching 10 bases. The CDR3 loop spans 16 amino acids. Germline CDR1 DFQATT, CDR2 SNEGSKA (reference sequence). Trimming removed 0 bases from V and 8 bases from J; junction bases left unmatched: 10.

The CDR3 coding sequence is TGTGCCAGCTTGCTCGGGACTAGCGGGATCCCTGAGCAGTTCTTC. Residues: CASLLGTSGIPEQFF. The chain uses TRBV5-6 and TRBJ2-1, with 13 bases that match TRBD2. V lost 7 bases to trimming and J lost 9 bases; unmatched junction nucleotides: 10. CDR3 length: 15 amino acids. Germline assignment: CDR1 SGHDT and CDR2 YYEEEE.

The chain carries TRBV29-1 and TRBJ1-5; D may be TRBD1 (6 bases). CDR3 length equals 14 residues. The germline V and J ends were trimmed by 5 bases and 0 bases, with 11 bases remaining between them. Germline V CDR1 and CDR2: SQVTM, ANQGSEA. This CDR3 is CSVQTGSSNQPQHF. CDR3 DNA: TGCAGCGTTCAGACAGGCTCTAGCAATCAGCCCCAGCATTTT.

The chain couples TRBV11-2 to TRBJ2-5, with 13 bases aligning to TRBD2. CDR1 and CDR2 (germline): SGHAT, FQNNGV. The CDR3 totals 15 residues. V trimming: 5 bases; J trimming: 4 bases; junction bases outside the gene matches: 4. CDR3 region: CASSTSGGALETQYF. In nucleotides, the CDR3 is TGTGCCAGCAGCACTAGCGGGGGGGCCTTAGAGACCCAGTACTTC.

The chain links TRBV12-3 or TRBV12-4 to TRBJ1-3; D is unclear. V was pared by 7 bases and J by 4 bases, with 8 bases between. The CDR3 is made up of 12 amino acids. The CDR3 DNA reads TGTGCCAGCACTGCCGCCGGAAACACCATATATTTT. Encoded protein: CASTAAGNTIYF.

The CDR3 is CASSLWTRTSSMNTEAFF. As DNA, the CDR3 is TGTGCCAGCAGCTTATGGACCCGGACGTCTAGCATGAACACTGAAGCTTTCTTT. The V and J genes are TRBV11-2 and TRBJ1-1; D is unresolved. The CDR3 sequence is 18 residues long. The V and J ends lost 2 bases and 0 bases respectively, with 19 bases between them. Germline assignment: CDR1 SGHAT and CDR2 FQNNGV.

The J gene is TRBJ2-7, the V gene TRBV7-6, with D possibly matching TRBD2 (6 bases). The CDR3 consists of 14 residues. Germline-derived CDR1 and CDR2 are SGHVS and FNYEAQ. V dropped 4 bases and J dropped 6 bases, with 16 bases sitting between them. DNA of the CDR3: TGTGCCAGCAGCTCTAGTGGGGGGTTTGCCGAGCAGTACTTC. Translation gives CASSSSGGFAEQYF.